This T cell receptor beta chain was identified during a study of blood T cell repertoires in COVID-19. Libraries were prepared by immunoSEQ multiplex PCR; TCRdb keeps only in-frame clonotypes and omits some of them. Among about 140,000 clones, roughly 80% were seen once, and the ten largest hold around 7.8%. Sequences were obtained from peripheral blood. The receptor comes from a human donor in a cohort sampled during active COVID-19.

The CDR3 reads CASSVEILTGELFF. The DNA for the CDR3 is TGTGCCAGCAGCGTAGAGATCCTAACCGGGGAGCTGTTTTTT. The V and J genes are TRBV9 and TRBJ2-2; the D is unclear. The V gene's germline CDR1 is SGDLS and CDR2 YYNGEE. V was shortened by 0 bases and J by 5 bases, with 8 bases between the two germline ends. The CDR3 is made up of 14 amino acids.